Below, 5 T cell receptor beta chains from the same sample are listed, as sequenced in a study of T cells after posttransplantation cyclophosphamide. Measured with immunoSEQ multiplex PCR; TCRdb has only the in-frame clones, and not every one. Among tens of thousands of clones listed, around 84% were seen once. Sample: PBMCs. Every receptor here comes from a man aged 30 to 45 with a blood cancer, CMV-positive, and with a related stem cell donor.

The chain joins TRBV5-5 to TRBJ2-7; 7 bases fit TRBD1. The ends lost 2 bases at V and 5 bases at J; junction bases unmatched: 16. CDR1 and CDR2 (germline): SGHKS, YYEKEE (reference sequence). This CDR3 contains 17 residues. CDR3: CASSFDRAHGSVDEQYF. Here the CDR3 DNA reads TGTGCCAGCAGCTTCGACAGGGCCCATGGGTCCGTGGACGAGCAGTACTTC. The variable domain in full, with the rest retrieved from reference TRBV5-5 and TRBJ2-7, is DAGVTQSPTHLIKTRGQQVTLRCSPISGHKSVSWYQQVLGQGPQFIFQYYEKEERGRGNFPDRFSARQFPNYSSELNVNALLLGDSALYLCASSFDRAHGSVDEQYFGPGTRLTVT.

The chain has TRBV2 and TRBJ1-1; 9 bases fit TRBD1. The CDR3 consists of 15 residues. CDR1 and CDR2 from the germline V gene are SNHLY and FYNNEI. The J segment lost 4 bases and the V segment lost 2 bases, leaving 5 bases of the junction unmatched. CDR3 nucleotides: TGTGCCAGCAGTGAATGGGACAGGGTCTCCACTGAAGCTTTCTTT. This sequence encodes CASSEWDRVSTEAFF.

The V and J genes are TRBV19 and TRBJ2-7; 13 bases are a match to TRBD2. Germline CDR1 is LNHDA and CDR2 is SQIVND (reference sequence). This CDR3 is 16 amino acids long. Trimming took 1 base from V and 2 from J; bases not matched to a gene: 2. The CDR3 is CASSIVGLAGAYEQYF. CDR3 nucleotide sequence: TGTGCCAGTAGTATAGTCGGACTAGCGGGAGCCTACGAGCAGTACTTC.

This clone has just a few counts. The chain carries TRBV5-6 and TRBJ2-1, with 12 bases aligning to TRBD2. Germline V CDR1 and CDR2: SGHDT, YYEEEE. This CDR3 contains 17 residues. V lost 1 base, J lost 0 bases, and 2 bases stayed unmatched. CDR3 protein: CASSLTTSGSSYNEQFF. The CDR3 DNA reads TGTGCCAGCAGCTTGACGACTAGCGGGAGCTCCTACAATGAGCAGTTCTTC.

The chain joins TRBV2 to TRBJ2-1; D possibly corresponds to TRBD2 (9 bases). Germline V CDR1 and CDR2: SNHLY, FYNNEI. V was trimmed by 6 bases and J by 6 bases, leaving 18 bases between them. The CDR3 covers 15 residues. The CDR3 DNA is TGTGCCAGCAGCCCAGGGGGCGGGAGGGCCAATGAGCAGTTCTTC. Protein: CASSPGGGRANEQFF.